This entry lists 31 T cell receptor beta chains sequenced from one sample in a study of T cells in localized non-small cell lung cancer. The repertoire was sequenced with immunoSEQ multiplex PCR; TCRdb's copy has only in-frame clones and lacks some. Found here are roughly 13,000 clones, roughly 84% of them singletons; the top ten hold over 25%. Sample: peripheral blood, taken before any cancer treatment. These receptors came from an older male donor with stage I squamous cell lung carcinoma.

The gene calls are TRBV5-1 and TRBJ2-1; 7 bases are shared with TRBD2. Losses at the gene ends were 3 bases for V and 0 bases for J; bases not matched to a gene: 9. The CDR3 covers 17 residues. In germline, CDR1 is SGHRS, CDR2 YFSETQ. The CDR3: CASSYGTTFNSYNEQFF. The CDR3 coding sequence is TGCGCCAGCAGCTATGGGACTACGTTTAACTCCTACAATGAGCAGTTCTTC.

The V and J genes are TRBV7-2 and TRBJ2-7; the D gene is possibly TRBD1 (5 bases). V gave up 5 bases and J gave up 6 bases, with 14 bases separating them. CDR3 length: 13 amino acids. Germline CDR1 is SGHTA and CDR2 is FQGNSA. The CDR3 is CASSQPGRAEQYF. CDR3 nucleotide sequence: TGTGCCAGCAGCCAACCCGGCAGGGCCGAGCAGTACTTC.

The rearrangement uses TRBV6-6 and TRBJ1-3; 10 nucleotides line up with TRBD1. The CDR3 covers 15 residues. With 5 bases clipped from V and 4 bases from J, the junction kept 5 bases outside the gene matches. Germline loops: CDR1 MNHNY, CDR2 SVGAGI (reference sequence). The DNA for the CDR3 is TGTGCCAGCAGTACCGGGACAGGGGTCGGAAACACCATATATTTT. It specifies CASSTGTGVGNTIYF.

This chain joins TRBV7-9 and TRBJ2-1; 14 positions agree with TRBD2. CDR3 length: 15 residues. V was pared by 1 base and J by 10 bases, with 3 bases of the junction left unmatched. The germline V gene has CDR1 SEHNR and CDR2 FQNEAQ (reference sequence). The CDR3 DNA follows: TGTGCCAGCAGCTTAGAGGGACTAGCGGGAGAGGAGCAGTTCTTC. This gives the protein CASSLEGLAGEEQFF. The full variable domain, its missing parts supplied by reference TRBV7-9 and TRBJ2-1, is DTGVSQNPRHKITKRGQNVTFRCDPISEHNRLYWYRQTLGQGPEFLTYFQNEAQLEKSRLLSDRFSAERPKGSFSTLEIQRTEQGDSAMYLCASSLEGLAGEEQFFGPGTRLTVL.

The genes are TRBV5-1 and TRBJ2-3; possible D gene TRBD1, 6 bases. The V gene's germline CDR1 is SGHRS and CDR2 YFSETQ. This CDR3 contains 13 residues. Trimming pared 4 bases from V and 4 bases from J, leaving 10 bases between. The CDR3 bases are TGCGCCAGCAGCCCGCCAGGGGCAGATACGCAGTATTTT. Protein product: CASSPPGADTQYF.

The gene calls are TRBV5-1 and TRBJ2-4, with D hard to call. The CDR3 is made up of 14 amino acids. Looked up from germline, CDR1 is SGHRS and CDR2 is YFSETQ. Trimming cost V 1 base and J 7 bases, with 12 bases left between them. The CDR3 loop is CASSLSQGVNIQYF. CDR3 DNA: TGCGCCAGCAGCTTGAGTCAAGGAGTGAACATTCAGTACTTC.

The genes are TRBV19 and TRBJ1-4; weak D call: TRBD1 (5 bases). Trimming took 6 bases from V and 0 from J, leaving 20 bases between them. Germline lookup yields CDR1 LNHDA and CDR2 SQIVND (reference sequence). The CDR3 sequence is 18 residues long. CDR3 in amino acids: CASRDAAGPTATNEKLFF. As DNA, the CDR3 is TGTGCCAGTAGGGACGCTGCGGGGCCCACGGCAACTAATGAAAAACTGTTTTTT.

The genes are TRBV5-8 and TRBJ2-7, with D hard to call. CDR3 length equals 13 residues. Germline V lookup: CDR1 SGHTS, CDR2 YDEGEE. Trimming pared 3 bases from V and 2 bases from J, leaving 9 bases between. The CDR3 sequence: CASSSRHTYEQYF. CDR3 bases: TGTGCCAGCAGCTCAAGGCACACCTACGAGCAGTACTTC.

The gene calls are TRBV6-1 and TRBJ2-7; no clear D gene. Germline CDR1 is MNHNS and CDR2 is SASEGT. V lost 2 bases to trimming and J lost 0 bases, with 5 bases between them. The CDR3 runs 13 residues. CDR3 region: CASSEPASYEQYF. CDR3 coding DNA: TGTGCCAGCAGTGAACCGGCCTCCTACGAGCAGTACTTC.

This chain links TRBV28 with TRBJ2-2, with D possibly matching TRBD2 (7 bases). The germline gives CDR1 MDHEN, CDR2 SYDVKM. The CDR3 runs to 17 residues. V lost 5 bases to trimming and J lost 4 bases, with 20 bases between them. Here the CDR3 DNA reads TGTGCCAGCAGTCCCCGGGGGCTAGCGGTGCCCACCGGGGAGCTGTTTTTT. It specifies CASSPRGLAVPTGELFF.

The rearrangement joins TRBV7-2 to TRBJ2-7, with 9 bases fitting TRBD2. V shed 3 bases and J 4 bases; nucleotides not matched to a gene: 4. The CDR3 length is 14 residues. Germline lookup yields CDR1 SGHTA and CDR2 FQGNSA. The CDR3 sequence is CASSFGLAPYEQYF. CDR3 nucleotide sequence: TGTGCCAGCAGCTTTGGACTAGCGCCGTACGAGCAGTACTTC. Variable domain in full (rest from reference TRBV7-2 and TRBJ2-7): GAGVSQSPSNKVTEKGKDVELRCDPISGHTALYWYRQSLGQGLEFLIYFQGNSAPDKSGLPSDRFSAERTGGSVSTLTIQRTQQEDSAVYLCASSFGLAPYEQYFGPGTRLTVT.

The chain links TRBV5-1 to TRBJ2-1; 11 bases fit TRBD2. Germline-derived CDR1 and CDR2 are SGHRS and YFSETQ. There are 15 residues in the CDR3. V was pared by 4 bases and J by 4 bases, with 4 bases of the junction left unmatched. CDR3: CASSEGTSGYNEQFF. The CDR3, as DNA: TGCGCCAGCAGCGAAGGGACTAGCGGTTACAATGAGCAGTTCTTC.

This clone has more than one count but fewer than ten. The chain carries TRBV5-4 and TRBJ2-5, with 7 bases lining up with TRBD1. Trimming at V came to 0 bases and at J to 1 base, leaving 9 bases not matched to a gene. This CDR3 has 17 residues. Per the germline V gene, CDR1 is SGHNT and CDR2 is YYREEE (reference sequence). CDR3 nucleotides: TGTGCCAGCAGCTTGGGACTTCAGACAGGGATCCAAGAGACCCAGTACTTC. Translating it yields CASSLGLQTGIQETQYF.

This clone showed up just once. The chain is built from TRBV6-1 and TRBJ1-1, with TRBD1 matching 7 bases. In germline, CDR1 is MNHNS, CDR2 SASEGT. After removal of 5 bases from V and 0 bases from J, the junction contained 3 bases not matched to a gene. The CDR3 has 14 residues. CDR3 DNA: TGTGCCAGCAGTCTACAGGGGATGAACACTGAAGCTTTCTTT. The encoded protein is CASSLQGMNTEAFF.

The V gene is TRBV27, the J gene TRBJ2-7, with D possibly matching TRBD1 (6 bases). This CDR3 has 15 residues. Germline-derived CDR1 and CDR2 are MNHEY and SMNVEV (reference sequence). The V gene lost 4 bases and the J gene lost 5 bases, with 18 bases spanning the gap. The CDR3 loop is CASSYSLTGLDEQYF. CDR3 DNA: TGTGCCAGCAGTTACTCCCTCACAGGGTTGGACGAGCAGTACTTC.

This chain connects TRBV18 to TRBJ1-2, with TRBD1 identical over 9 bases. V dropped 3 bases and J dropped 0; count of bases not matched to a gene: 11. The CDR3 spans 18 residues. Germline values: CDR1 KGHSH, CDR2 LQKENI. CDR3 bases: TGTGCCAGCTCACCTGCTGGTTGGGGACAGGGATCTAACTATGGCTACACCTTC. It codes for CASSPAGWGQGSNYGYTF. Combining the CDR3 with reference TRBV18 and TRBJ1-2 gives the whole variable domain NAGVMQNPRHLVRRRGQEARLRCSPMKGHSHVYWYRQLPEEGLKFMVYLQKENIIDESGMPKERFSAEFPKEGPSILRIQQVVRGDSAAYFCASSPAGWGQGSNYGYTFGSGTRLTVV.

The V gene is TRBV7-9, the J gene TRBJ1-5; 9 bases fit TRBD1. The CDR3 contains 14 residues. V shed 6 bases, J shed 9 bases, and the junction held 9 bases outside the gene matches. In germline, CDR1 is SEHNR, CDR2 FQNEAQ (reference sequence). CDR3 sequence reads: CASSSGQGLGPQHF. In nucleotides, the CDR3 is TGTGCCAGCAGTTCCGGACAGGGGTTAGGGCCCCAGCATTTT. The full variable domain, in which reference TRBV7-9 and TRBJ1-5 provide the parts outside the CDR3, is DTGVSQNPRHKITKRGQNVTFRCDPISEHNRLYWYRQTLGQGPEFLTYFQNEAQLEKSRLLSDRFSAERPKGSFSTLEIQRTEQGDSAMYLCASSSGQGLGPQHFGDGTRLSIL.

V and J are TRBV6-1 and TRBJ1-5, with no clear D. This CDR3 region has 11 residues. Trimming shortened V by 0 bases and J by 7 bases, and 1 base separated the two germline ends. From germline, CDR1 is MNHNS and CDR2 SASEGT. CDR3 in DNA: TGTGCCAGCAGTGAAGCCCAGCCCCAGCATTTT. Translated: CASSEAQPQHF.

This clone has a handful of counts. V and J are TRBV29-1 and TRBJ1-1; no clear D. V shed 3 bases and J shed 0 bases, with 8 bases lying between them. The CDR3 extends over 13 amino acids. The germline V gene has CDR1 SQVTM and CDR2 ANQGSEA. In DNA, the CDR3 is TGCAGCGTTGACAGTCCCATGAACACTGAAGCTTTCTTT. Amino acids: CSVDSPMNTEAFF.

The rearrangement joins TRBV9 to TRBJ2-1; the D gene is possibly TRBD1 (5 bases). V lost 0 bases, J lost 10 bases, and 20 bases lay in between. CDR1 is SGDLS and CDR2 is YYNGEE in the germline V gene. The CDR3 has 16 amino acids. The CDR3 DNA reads TGTGCCAGCAGCGTAGCTGGGTTAGGGGTCCCAAAGGAGCAGTTCTTC. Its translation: CASSVAGLGVPKEQFF.

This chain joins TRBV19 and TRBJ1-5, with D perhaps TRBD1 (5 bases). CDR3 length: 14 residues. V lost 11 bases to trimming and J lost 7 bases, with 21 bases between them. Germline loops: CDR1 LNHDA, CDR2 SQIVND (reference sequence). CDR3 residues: CASQGAGEGQPQHF. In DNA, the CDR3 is TGTGCCTCCCAAGGGGCGGGGGAGGGACAGCCCCAGCATTTT.

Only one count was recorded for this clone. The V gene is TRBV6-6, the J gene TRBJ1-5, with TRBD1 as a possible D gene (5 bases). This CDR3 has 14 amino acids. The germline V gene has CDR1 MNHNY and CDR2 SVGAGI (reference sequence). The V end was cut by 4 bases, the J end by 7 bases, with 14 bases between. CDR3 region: CASSFEVGRQPQHF. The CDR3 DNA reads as TGTGCCAGCAGTTTCGAGGTGGGGCGGCAGCCCCAGCATTTT.

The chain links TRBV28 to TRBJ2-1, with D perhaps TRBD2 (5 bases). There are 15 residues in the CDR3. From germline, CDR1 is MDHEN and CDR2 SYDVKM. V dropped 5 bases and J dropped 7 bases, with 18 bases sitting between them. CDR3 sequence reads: CASSPTADRSNEQFF. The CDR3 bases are TGTGCCAGCAGTCCTACAGCGGACCGATCGAATGAGCAGTTCTTC.

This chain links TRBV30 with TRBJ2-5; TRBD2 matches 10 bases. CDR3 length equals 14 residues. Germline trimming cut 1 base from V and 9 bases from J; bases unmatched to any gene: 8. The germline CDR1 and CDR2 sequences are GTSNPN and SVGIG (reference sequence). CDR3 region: CAWSGTSGVAAQYF. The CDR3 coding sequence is TGTGCCTGGAGTGGGACTAGCGGAGTCGCGGCCCAGTACTTC.

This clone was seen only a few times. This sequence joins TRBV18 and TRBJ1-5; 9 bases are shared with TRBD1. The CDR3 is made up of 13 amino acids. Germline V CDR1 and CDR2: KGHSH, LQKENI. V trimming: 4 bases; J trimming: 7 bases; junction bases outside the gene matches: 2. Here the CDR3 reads CASSRQGDQPQHF. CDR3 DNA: TGTGCCAGCTCACGACAGGGGGACCAGCCCCAGCATTTT. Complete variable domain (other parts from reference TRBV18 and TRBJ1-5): NAGVMQNPRHLVRRRGQEARLRCSPMKGHSHVYWYRQLPEEGLKFMVYLQKENIIDESGMPKERFSAEFPKEGPSILRIQQVVRGDSAAYFCASSRQGDQPQHFGDGTRLSIL.

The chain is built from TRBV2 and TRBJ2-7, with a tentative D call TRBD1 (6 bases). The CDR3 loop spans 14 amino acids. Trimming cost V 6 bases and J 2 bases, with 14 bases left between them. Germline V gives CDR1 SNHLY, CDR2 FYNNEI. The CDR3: CASRVGQRAYEQYF. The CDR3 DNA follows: TGTGCCAGCAGGGTGGGACAACGGGCCTACGAGCAGTACTTC.

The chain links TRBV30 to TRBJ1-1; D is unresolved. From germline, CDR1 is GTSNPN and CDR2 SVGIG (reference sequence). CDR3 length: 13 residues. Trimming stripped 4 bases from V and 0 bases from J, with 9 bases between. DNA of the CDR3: TGTGCCTGGAAAAAAGTTATGAACACTGAAGCTTTCTTT. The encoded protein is CAWKKVMNTEAFF.

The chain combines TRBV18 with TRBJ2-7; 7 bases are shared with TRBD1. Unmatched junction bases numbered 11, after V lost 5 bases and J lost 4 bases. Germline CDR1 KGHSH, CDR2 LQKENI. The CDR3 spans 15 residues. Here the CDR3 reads CASSSPTGTSYEQYF. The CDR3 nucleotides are TGTGCCAGCTCATCCCCGACAGGGACGTCGTACGAGCAGTACTTC.

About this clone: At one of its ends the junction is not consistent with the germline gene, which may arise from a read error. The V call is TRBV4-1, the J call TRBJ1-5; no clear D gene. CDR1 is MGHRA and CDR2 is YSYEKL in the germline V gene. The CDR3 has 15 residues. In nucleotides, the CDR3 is TGCGCCAGCAGACAAGAGGTGACCGGCAATCAGCCCCAGCATTTT. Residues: CASRQEVTGNQPQHF.

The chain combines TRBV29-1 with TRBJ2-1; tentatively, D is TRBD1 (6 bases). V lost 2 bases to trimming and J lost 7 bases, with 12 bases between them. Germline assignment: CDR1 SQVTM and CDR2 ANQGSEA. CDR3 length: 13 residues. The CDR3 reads CSVERQGRNEQFF. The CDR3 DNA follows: TGCAGCGTTGAACGGCAGGGGAGAAATGAGCAGTTCTTC.

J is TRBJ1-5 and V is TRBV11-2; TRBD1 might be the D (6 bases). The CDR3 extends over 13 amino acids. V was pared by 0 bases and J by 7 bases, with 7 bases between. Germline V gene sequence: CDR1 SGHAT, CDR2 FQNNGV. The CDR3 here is CASSLERGQPQHF. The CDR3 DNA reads TGTGCCAGCAGCTTAGAAAGGGGGCAGCCCCAGCATTTT. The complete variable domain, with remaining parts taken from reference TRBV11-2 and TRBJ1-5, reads EAGVAQSPRYKIIEKRQSVAFWCNPISGHATLYWYQQILGQGPKLLIQFQNNGVVDDSQLPKDRFSAERLKGVDSTLKIQPAKLEDSAVYLCASSLERGQPQHFGDGTRLSIL.